These T cell receptor beta chains were read from a single sample in a study of blood T cell repertoires in COVID-19. Using immunoSEQ multiplex PCR, the repertoire was profiled, and TCRdb retains in-frame clones only, with some absent. Of roughly 520,000 clones listed, around nine tenths are singletons. Sequences were obtained from PBMCs or T cells enriched from blood (not recorded which). Source of these receptors: a woman aged 40 to 49 who had recovered from COVID-19. The CDR3 runs from the conserved cysteine through the conserved F or W. A D gene is named only where the DNA matches it firmly. The listing skips clone size in some rows; elsewhere it reads once, few, many or a size class.

>TRBJ1-2|NA|TRBV18|TRBD1
TGTGCCAGCTCACCAACAGGGGTTAACTATGGCTACACCTTC
CASSPTGVNYGYTF
>TRBJ2-7|NA|TRBV5-1|NA
TGCGCCAGCAGCCCGGGGGACCGAACCTACGAGCAGTACTTC
CASSPGDRTYEQYF
>TRBJ2-3|NA|TRBV3-1/TRBV3-2|TRBD2
TGTGCCAGCAGCCAGGGCGGGAGACCCCCAGATACGCAGTATTTT
CASSQGGRPPDTQYF
>TRBJ2-7|NA|TRBV11-2|TRBD1
TGTGCCAGCAGCGTCCGGGACAGGGGGGCCCACTACGAGCAGTACTTC
CASSVRDRGAHYEQYF
>TRBJ1-3|NA|TRBV25-1|NA
TGTGCCAGCAGGACGGGAGACTCTGGAAACACCATATATTTT
CASRTGDSGNTIYF
>TRBJ2-1|NA|TRBV6-5|TRBD2
TGTGCCAGCAGTTACTTAGGGCGGGAGCTAAACAATGAGCAGTTCTTC
CASSYLGRELNNEQFF
>TRBJ2-6|NA|TRBV2|NA
TGTGCCAGCAAACAGGTTACAGGGGCCAACGTCCTGACTTTC
CASKQVTGANVLTF
>TRBJ2-5|once|TRBV2|TRBD2
TGTGCCAGCAGTGAAGAGCGGGATGTCCAAGAGACCCAGTACTTC
CASSEERDVQETQYF
>TRBJ2-1|NA|TRBV5-1|NA
TGCGCCAGCAGCTTCTCGGACTTCTCCTACAATGAGCAGTTCTTC
CASSFSDFSYNEQFF
>TRBJ1-1|NA|TRBV7-9|TRBD1
TGTGCCAGCAGCTTAGGGACAGGGGCTGAAGCTTTCTTT
CASSLGTGAEAFF
>TRBJ2-1|NA|TRBV7-2|TRBD2
TGTGCCAGCAGCTACCGGACTAGCGGGAAAATTCGCACTGAGCAGTTCTTC
CASSYRTSGKIRTEQFF
>TRBJ1-1|NA|TRBV6-1|TRBD1
TGTGCCGGACAACAGGGGCTGGGCACTGAAGCTTTCTTT
CAGQQGLGTEAFF
>TRBJ1-2|NA|TRBV27|NA
TGTGCCAGCAGTTTATCGCGGGACTATGGCTACACCTTC
CASSLSRDYGYTF
>TRBJ2-7|few|TRBV7-8|NA
TGTGCCAGCAGCTTAGAGGTGCGGCAGTACGAGCAGTACTTC
CASSLEVRQYEQYF
>TRBJ2-7|NA|TRBV28|NA
TGTGCCAGCAGCACACGACGCGGGACCGCCCCTCCCTACGAGCAGTACTTC
CASSTRRGTAPPYEQYF
>TRBJ2-3|NA|TRBV6-4|TRBD2
TGTGCCAGCGAGCGGGAGGGACAGGACACAGATACGCAGTATTTT
CASEREGQDTDTQYF